The 16 T cell receptor beta chains below all came from one sample that was sequenced in a study of chemoradiotherapy in HPV16-positive cancers. Produced via immunoSEQ multiplex PCR; TCRdb's table is partial and in-frame only. The sample includes 20,000 to 25,000 clones, about 90% of them seen just once. This sample comprised blood, obtained from a patient who underwent chemoradiotherapy. These receptors came from a human donor with HPV-associated anogenital cancer.

The rearrangement joins TRBV7-8 to TRBJ1-2; no definite D call. V lost 0 bases, J lost 8 bases, and 19 bases lay in between. The V gene's germline CDR1 is SGHVS and CDR2 FQNEAQ. The CDR3 sequence is 16 residues long. In DNA, the CDR3 is TGTGCCAGCAGCTTAGCGCGTCGTTTTCAGGATAAAGGCTACACCTTC. This codes for CASSLARRFQDKGYTF.

The V call is TRBV18, the J call TRBJ1-2, with 12 positions matching TRBD1. Germline CDR1 and CDR2: KGHSH and LQKENI. CDR3 length: 18 amino acids. The J segment lost 2 bases and the V segment lost 3 bases, leaving 10 bases of the junction unmatched. Written as DNA, the CDR3 is TGTGCCAGCTCACCCTATGGCCCGGGACAGGGGGCAAACTATGGCTACACCTTC. Its protein is CASSPYGPGQGANYGYTF. The variable domain in full, with the rest retrieved from reference TRBV18 and TRBJ1-2, is NAGVMQNPRHLVRRRGQEARLRCSPMKGHSHVYWYRQLPEEGLKFMVYLQKENIIDESGMPKERFSAEFPKEGPSILRIQQVVRGDSAAYFCASSPYGPGQGANYGYTFGSGTRLTVV.

The rearrangement joins TRBV7-3 to TRBJ2-3; D is undetermined. From germline, CDR1 is SGHTA and CDR2 FQGTGA. There are 13 residues in the CDR3. Trimming removed 2 bases at V and 0 bases at J, with 3 bases between. CDR3 DNA sequence: TGTGCCAGCAGCTTACAAAGCACAGATACGCAGTATTTT. As protein: CASSLQSTDTQYF.

This chain connects TRBV6-5 to TRBJ2-3; 9 positions match TRBD1. The ends lost 5 bases at V and 2 bases at J; junction bases unmatched: 5. This CDR3 spans 15 amino acids. The germline gives CDR1 MNHEY, CDR2 SVGAGI. In nucleotides, the CDR3 is TGTGCCAGCAGTCGCGGACAGGGGATCACAGATACGCAGTATTTT. Translated, it gives CASSRGQGITDTQYF.

CDR3 sequence (DNA): TGCGCCAGCAGCGGGGACAGCCAAGCTTTCTTT. Translating it yields CASSGDSQAFF. V is TRBV5-1 and J is TRBJ1-1; 7 nucleotides line up with TRBD1. The CDR3 is made up of 11 amino acids. Germline CDR1 is SGHRS and CDR2 is YFSETQ. After removal of 4 bases from V and 9 bases from J, the junction contained 3 bases not matched to a gene.

The chain uses TRBV15 and TRBJ2-5; TRBD1 aligns across 10 bases. The CDR3 loop spans 20 amino acids. The V gene's germline CDR1 is LNHNV and CDR2 YYDKDF (reference sequence). V lost 0 bases and J lost 4; bases outside the gene matches: 17. DNA of the CDR3: TGTGCCACCAGCAGAGATCGAGAAACCCCCCTTGACAGGGGGCCAGAGACCCAGTACTTC. Amino acids: CATSRDRETPLDRGPETQYF.

This chain connects TRBV4-3 to TRBJ2-1; 11 bases are a match to TRBD1. CDR1 and CDR2 from the germline V gene are LGHNA and YSLEER. The J segment lost 6 bases and the V segment lost 5 bases, leaving 6 bases of the junction unmatched. The CDR3 has 15 residues. CDR3 residues: CASSGIGTGGNEQFF. CDR3 bases: TGCGCCAGCAGCGGCATCGGGACAGGGGGCAATGAGCAGTTCTTC.

CDR3 in amino acids: CASSLGTGNTGELFF. The CDR3 coding sequence is TGTGCCAGCAGCTTGGGGACAGGGAACACCGGGGAGCTGTTTTTT. The V gene is TRBV5-6, the J gene TRBJ2-2; TRBD1 matches at 7 bases. Germline lookup yields CDR1 SGHDT and CDR2 YYEEEE. J was trimmed by 1 base and V by 0 bases; bases with no gene match: 0. The CDR3 runs 15 residues.

The gene calls are TRBV5-8 and TRBJ1-2; D is possibly TRBD1 (6 bases). CDR3 length equals 15 residues. CDR1 SGHTS and CDR2 YDEGEE come from the germline V gene. The V end lost 4 bases, the J end lost 2 bases, and 15 bases lay between the germline ends. The CDR3 sequence: CASSAHPQGNYGYTF. CDR3 nucleotides: TGTGCCAGCAGCGCCCACCCACAGGGCAACTATGGCTACACCTTC.

The genes are TRBV11-2 and TRBJ2-3; D might be TRBD1 or TRBD2, each matching 5 bases. Germline V gene lookup returns CDR1 SGHAT and CDR2 FQNNGV. CDR3 length equals 15 residues. Trimming stripped 1 base from V and 0 bases from J, with 8 bases between. CDR3 DNA sequence: TGTGCCAGCAGCTTAGGGGGACCAAGCACAGATACGCAGTATTTT. Translated, it gives CASSLGGPSTDTQYF.

The rearrangement joins TRBV10-3 to TRBJ2-3; 8 nucleotides align to TRBD2. This CDR3 spans 16 amino acids. CDR1 is ENHRY, CDR2 SYGVKD, per germline. The trim removed 2 bases at V and 1 base at J, leaving 5 bases unmatched. The DNA for the CDR3 is TGTGCCATCAGTGAGGGCGGGAGGAGTGGCACAGATACGCAGTATTTT. Protein: CAISEGGRSGTDTQYF.

V gene TRBV9 combines with J gene TRBJ2-7, with 8 bases fitting TRBD1. V lost 5 bases and J lost 0; bases outside the gene matches: 7. The germline V gene encodes CDR1 SGDLS and CDR2 YYNGEE. This CDR3 is 15 amino acids long. CDR3 amino acids: CASRGTGFSSYEQYF. As DNA, the CDR3 is TGTGCCAGCAGAGGGACAGGATTCAGCTCCTACGAGCAGTACTTC. Full variable domain (missing parts from reference TRBV9 and TRBJ2-7): DSGVTQTPKHLITATGQRVTLRCSPRSGDLSVYWYQQSLDQGLQFLIQYYNGEERAKGNILERFSAQQFPDLHSELNLSSLELGDSALYFCASRGTGFSSYEQYFGPGTRLTVT.

This clone is labeled medium-sized (0.01 to 0.1%). The CDR3 is CASTQQGSNTEAFF. The DNA for the CDR3 is TGTGCCAGTACTCAACAGGGGTCGAACACTGAAGCTTTCTTT. The chain employs TRBV19 and TRBJ1-1; 7 bases are shared with TRBD1. The CDR3 consists of 14 residues. Germline CDR1 reads LNHDA; CDR2 reads SQIVND (reference sequence). V shed 7 bases, J shed 1 base, and the junction held 6 bases outside the gene matches.

This chain connects TRBV7-2 to TRBJ1-3; D not certain. This CDR3 contains 15 residues. The germline gives CDR1 SGHTA, CDR2 FQGNSA. V dropped 5 bases and J dropped 4 bases, with 15 bases sitting between them. The CDR3 spells CASSPQTFNGNTIYF. CDR3 sequence (DNA): TGTGCCAGCAGCCCCCAGACCTTTAACGGAAACACCATATATTTT.

CDR3 sequence: CASSDEDRGFTEQFF. The CDR3 coding sequence is TGTGCCAGCAGCGACGAGGACAGGGGGTTTACTGAGCAGTTCTTC. The chain carries TRBV5-4 and TRBJ2-1; 10 nucleotides match TRBD1. This CDR3 contains 15 residues. V shed 4 bases, J shed 9 bases, and the junction held 10 bases outside the gene matches. CDR1 and CDR2 (germline): SGHNT, YYREEE (reference sequence).

The V gene is TRBV11-3, the J gene TRBJ2-3; 10 bases fit TRBD2. The CDR3 has 17 residues. J gave up 1 base and V 2 bases, and 6 bases lay outside the gene matches. Germline values: CDR1 SGHNT, CDR2 YENEEA. CDR3 coding DNA: TGTGCCAGCAGCTTAAAGCGGGGGGGCGTTGGCACAGATACGCAGTATTTT. This encodes CASSLKRGGVGTDTQYF.